The next 13 T cell receptor beta chains were all read from a single sample in a study of blood T cell repertoires in COVID-19. Data came from immunoSEQ multiplex PCR; TCRdb stores just in-frame clones and leaves some out. The profile covers 250,000 or so clones, with roughly nine tenths appearing a single time and 4% to 5% taken by the ten largest. Sequencing was carried out using peripheral blood. These TCRs come from a woman aged 35 to 49 who had recovered from COVID-19.

J is TRBJ2-5 and V is TRBV3-1 (or the pseudogene TRBV3-2), with unresolved D. The ends were cut back, 3 bases at V and 3 bases at J, with 17 bases in the middle. CDR3 length equals 16 residues. Germline V CDR1 and CDR2: LGHDT, YNNKEL (reference sequence). CDR3 region: CASSQRFNGWEETQYF. The CDR3 nucleotides are TGTGCCAGCAGCCAGCGGTTTAACGGGTGGGAAGAGACCCAGTACTTC.

The chain combines TRBV7-8 with TRBJ1-5, with 9 bases aligning to TRBD1. The CDR3 is 14 amino acids. Per germline, CDR1 SGHVS and CDR2 FQNEAQ. J was trimmed by 7 bases and V by 5 bases; bases with no gene match: 6. In DNA, the CDR3 is TGTGCCAGCAGCGCCCGACAGGGGGGGCAGCCCCAGCATTTT. Protein: CASSARQGGQPQHF.

The V call is TRBV12-3 or TRBV12-4, the J call TRBJ1-5; D remains ambiguous. The CDR3 totals 13 residues. Trimming shortened V by 6 bases and J by 1 base, and 7 bases separated the two germline ends. In DNA, the CDR3 is TGTGCCAGCAGAATAGAAAGCAATCAGCCCCAGCATTTT. Its protein is CASRIESNQPQHF.

The V and J genes are TRBV30 and TRBJ2-7, with 11 bases fitting TRBD1. V was clipped by 4 bases and J by 7 bases; unmatched bases: 6. The germline gives CDR1 GTSNPN, CDR2 SVGIG (reference sequence). The CDR3 totals 13 residues. This CDR3 reads CAWNGQGAREQYF. The CDR3 DNA follows: TGTGCCTGGAATGGACAGGGGGCGCGGGAGCAGTACTTC.

The rearrangement links TRBV6-5 to TRBJ1-1, with D possibly matching TRBD1 (5 bases). CDR3 length: 14 residues. Germline-derived CDR1 and CDR2 are MNHEY and SVGAGI. The V end lost 2 bases, the J end lost 1 base, and 8 bases lay between the germline ends. CDR3 in DNA: TGTGCCAGCAGTTACGACAGACGGAACACTGAAGCTTTCTTT. This encodes CASSYDRRNTEAFF.

This sequence joins TRBV3-1 (or the pseudogene TRBV3-2) and TRBJ1-6, with TRBD1 identical over 8 bases. Per the germline V gene, CDR1 is LGHDT and CDR2 is YNNKEL (reference sequence). V lost 2 bases, J lost 6 bases, and 6 bases stayed unmatched. This CDR3 is 16 amino acids long. The CDR3 protein is CASSQTAGTGNSPLHF. CDR3 coding DNA: TGTGCCAGCAGCCAAACTGCCGGGACAGGTAATTCACCCCTCCACTTT.

The chain has TRBV2 and TRBJ2-3; D uncertain. This CDR3 contains 13 residues. From germline, CDR1 is SNHLY and CDR2 FYNNEI. The V and J ends lost 6 bases and 0 bases respectively, with 7 bases between them. CDR3 sequence reads: CASREPSTDTQYF. The CDR3 DNA sequence: TGTGCCAGCAGAGAACCTAGCACAGATACGCAGTATTTT.

V and J are TRBV10-3 and TRBJ2-3; 11 positions agree with TRBD2. V was clipped by 10 bases and J by 3 bases; unmatched bases: 6. Germline CDR1 and CDR2: ENHRY and SYGVKD. The CDR3 covers 14 residues. The CDR3 loop is CASTSGRGTDTQYF. In nucleotides, the CDR3 is TGTGCCAGTACTAGCGGGAGAGGGACAGATACGCAGTATTTT.

The genes are TRBV27 and TRBJ2-7; D is unclear. The germline V and J ends were trimmed by 9 bases and 3 bases, with 15 bases remaining between them. Looked up from germline, CDR1 is MNHEY and CDR2 is SMNVEV (reference sequence). The CDR3 runs to 13 residues. The CDR3 nucleotides read TGTGCCAGACGCGCCCGGTTCGACTACGAGCAGTACGTC. The encoded protein is CARRARFDYEQYV.

The V gene is TRBV7-2, the J gene TRBJ2-1; 8 bases align to TRBD2. V lost 2 bases and J lost 6; bases outside the gene matches: 6. This CDR3 has 15 amino acids. Germline V gives CDR1 SGHTA, CDR2 FQGNSA. The chain's CDR3 is CASSLMAGGSNEQFF. For the CDR3, the DNA is TGTGCCAGCAGCTTAATGGCGGGGGGATCCAATGAGCAGTTCTTC. The complete variable domain, with remaining parts taken from reference TRBV7-2 and TRBJ2-1, reads GAGVSQSPSNKVTEKGKDVELRCDPISGHTALYWYRQSLGQGLEFLIYFQGNSAPDKSGLPSDRFSAERTGGSVSTLTIQRTQQEDSAVYLCASSLMAGGSNEQFFGPGTRLTVL.

The chain joins TRBV2 to TRBJ2-7; D call uncertain. V was trimmed by 7 bases and J by 5 bases, leaving 18 bases between them. This CDR3 is built from 14 residues. Germline CDR1 reads SNHLY; CDR2 reads FYNNEI. CDR3 residues: CASNAGYDHHEQYF. The CDR3 bases are TGTGCCAGCAATGCCGGGTACGATCACCACGAGCAGTACTTC.

The chain links TRBV7-9 to TRBJ2-3; 12 nucleotides agree with TRBD2. Germline CDR1 and CDR2: SEHNR and FQNEAQ (reference sequence). This CDR3 has 17 amino acids. V lost 4 bases, J lost 2 bases, and 7 bases stayed unmatched. CDR3 amino acids: CASSWRTSGIFTDTQYF. In DNA form, the CDR3 reads TGTGCCAGCAGCTGGAGGACTAGCGGGATTTTCACAGATACGCAGTATTTT.

The rearrangement joins TRBV29-1 to TRBJ2-5; possibly TRBD2 for D (6 bases). The CDR3 length is 12 residues. Germline V CDR1 and CDR2: SQVTM, ANQGSEA. The V end lost 7 bases, the J end lost 5 bases, and 14 bases lay between the germline ends. CDR3 sequence: CSGLGMGETQYF. The CDR3 nucleotides read TGCAGCGGACTAGGGATGGGGGAGACCCAGTACTTC.